Listed here are 15 T cell receptor beta chains from one sample, sequenced in a study of T cells in Graves' hyperthyroidism and ophthalmopathy. Regions amplified from RNA transcripts were the TCR beta CDR3 regions. With the HTBI primer set, the TCR CDR3 went through a first round of RT-PCR. TCRdb re-derived calls from the multiplex PCR reads in MiXCR, one entry per CDR3 protein. Altogether about 380,000 distinct CDR3 sequences are present, more than 11% being singletons, with the ten largest covering approximately 10%. The sequenced sample consisted of blood. Receptors were obtained from a woman aged 55-69 years with Graves' hyperthyroidism.

As concerns this clonotype: This may be a read error: a much more frequent sequence differs by one nucleotide. The genes are TRBV28 and TRBJ2-7; D unclear. CDR1 and CDR2 from the germline V gene are MDHEN and SYDVKM. The CDR3 has 12 amino acids. Here the CDR3 DNA reads TGTGCCACCATGGACCGTCCCTACGGGCAGTACTTC. It is translated as CATMDRPYGQYF.

This clonotype was seen a handful of times. The chain combines TRBV30 with TRBJ2-1; 10 nucleotides match TRBD1. The CDR3 is 13 amino acids. With V trimmed by 6 bases and J by 8 bases, 7 bases remained unmatched. Germline V gene sequence: CDR1 GTSNPN, CDR2 SVGIG (reference sequence). CDR3 nucleotide sequence: TGTGCCTGCCAGACAGGGGGCGGGGATGAGCAGTTCTTC. This sequence encodes CACQTGGGDEQFF.

V usage is TRBV11-2 and J usage is TRBJ1-2; a weak D match, TRBD1 (5 bases). The CDR3 is made up of 14 amino acids. Germline CDR1 SGHAT, CDR2 FQNNGV. Trimming removed 0 bases from V and 7 bases from J, with 12 bases in between. The CDR3 is CASSLEGQGSGYTF. CDR3 in DNA: TGTGCCAGCAGCTTAGAAGGGCAGGGTTCTGGCTACACCTTC.

This clonotype has more than one count but fewer than ten. The rearrangement joins TRBV9 to TRBJ1-1; maybe TRBD1 (5 bases). This CDR3 spans 15 amino acids. CDR1 is SGDLS, CDR2 YYNGEE, per germline. V gave up 4 bases and J gave up 0 bases, with 13 bases separating them. The CDR3 region is CASSLGVDMNTEAFF. The DNA of the CDR3 is TGTGCCAGCAGCCTGGGGGTGGACATGAACACTGAAGCTTTCTTT. The full variable domain, completed using reference TRBV9 and TRBJ1-1, is DSGVTQTPKHLITATGQRVTLRCSPRSGDLSVYWYQQSLDQGLQFLIQYYNGEERAKGNILERFSAQQFPDLHSELNLSSLELGDSALYFCASSLGVDMNTEAFFGQGTRLTVV.

This chain's CDR3 is CSASKLGTPPTDEQFF. The CDR3 coding sequence is TGCAGTGCTAGCAAGTTAGGGACCCCTCCCACGGATGAGCAGTTCTTC. The genes are TRBV20-1 and TRBJ2-1; D may be TRBD1 or TRBD2 (5 bases each). This CDR3 has 16 amino acids. Trimming pared 3 bases from V and 8 bases from J, leaving 23 bases between. Germline values: CDR1 DFQATT, CDR2 SNEGSKA (reference sequence).

The table lists this clonotype with many counts. V and J are TRBV14 and TRBJ2-7; 13 nucleotides agree with TRBD2. After removal of 4 bases from V and 2 bases from J, the junction contained 14 bases not matched to a gene. The germline gives CDR1 SGHDN, CDR2 FVKESK. CDR3 length: 19 residues. CDR3 DNA: TGTGCCAGCAGCCCGTCGGTACTAGCGGGAGGGCCTCGGACCTACGAGCAGTACTTC. It is translated as CASSPSVLAGGPRTYEQYF.

In its sample, this clonotype was seen many times. CDR3 loop: CASSLVQWSSYNEQFF. The CDR3 coding sequence is TGTGCCAGCAGTTTAGTTCAGTGGAGCTCCTACAATGAGCAGTTCTTC. The chain uses TRBV12-3 or TRBV12-4 and TRBJ2-1; no clear D gene. Trimming shortened V by 1 base and J by 0 bases, and 10 bases separated the two germline ends. There are 16 residues in the CDR3.

This clonotype appeared a few times. The J gene is TRBJ2-1, the V gene TRBV19; 7 positions agree with TRBD2. The length of the CDR3 is 15 residues. The V segment lost 3 bases and the J segment 9 bases; nucleotides outside the gene matches: 11. The germline V gene encodes CDR1 LNHDA and CDR2 SQIVND (reference sequence). DNA of the CDR3: TGTGCCAGTAGTATGGGGCGCGGGGGTGGTGGTGAGCAGTTCTTC. It translates to CASSMGRGGGGEQFF.

There are many counts of this clonotype. The genes are TRBV2 and TRBJ1-5; D perhaps matches TRBD1 (5 bases). With 6 bases removed from V and 0 bases from J, the gap between germline ends came to 9 bases. CDR3 length: 14 amino acids. Germline V gives CDR1 SNHLY, CDR2 FYNNEI. In nucleotides, the CDR3 is TGTGCCAGCAGCTTACAGGTTAGCAATCAGCCCCAGCATTTT. Protein sequence: CASSLQVSNQPQHF.

This clonotype has just a few counts. This chain uses TRBV5-1 with TRBJ2-1; the match to TRBD2 covers 9 bases. Germline V CDR1 and CDR2: SGHRS, YFSETQ. V trimming: 2 bases; J trimming: 8 bases; junction bases outside the gene matches: 2. This CDR3 has 13 amino acids. This CDR3 is CASSLLAGDEQFF. In nucleotides, the CDR3 is TGCGCCAGCAGCTTACTAGCGGGTGATGAGCAGTTCTTC.

This clonotype was seen many times. The chain employs TRBV24-1 and TRBJ2-2; TRBD1 matches at 10 bases. CDR3 length equals 16 residues. Per germline, CDR1 KGHDR and CDR2 SFDVKD. After removal of 3 bases from V and 6 bases from J, the junction contained 6 bases not matched to a gene. The CDR3 spells CATSDPTGTGAGELFF. The CDR3, as DNA: TGTGCCACCAGTGATCCCACCGGGACAGGGGCCGGGGAGCTGTTTTTT.

There are many counts of this clonotype. J is TRBJ1-1 and V is TRBV24-1; D unclear. V shed 3 bases and J shed 1 base, with 5 bases lying between them. This CDR3 is 13 amino acids long. Germline assignment: CDR1 KGHDR and CDR2 SFDVKD. CDR3 DNA sequence: TGTGCCACCAGTGATCCACAGAACACTGAAGCTTTCTTT. Translation gives CATSDPQNTEAFF.

The genes are TRBV7-2 and TRBJ1-6, with D perhaps matching TRBD1 (6 bases). The CDR3 totals 16 residues. Between the trimmed V and J ends, which lost 1 base and 7 bases, there was a span of 14 bases. Per germline, CDR1 SGHTA and CDR2 FQGNSA. The CDR3 nucleotides read TGTGCCAGCAGCTTAGGGTGGGGCAGGGGAAATTCACCCCTCCACTTT. Translation: CASSLGWGRGNSPLHF.

In this sample, this clonotype turned up many times. The chain employs TRBV3-1 and TRBJ2-1, with 10 bases identical to TRBD1. Germline lookup yields CDR1 LGHDT and CDR2 YNNKEL (reference sequence). The CDR3 is 15 amino acids. V was pared by 5 bases and J by 6 bases, with 7 bases of the junction left unmatched. The CDR3 spells CASSSGTGALNEQFF. CDR3 DNA: TGTGCCAGCAGCTCCGGGACAGGGGCTCTCAATGAGCAGTTCTTC.

In its sample, this clonotype was seen a few times. This chain uses TRBV10-3 with TRBJ1-3; 7 bases fit TRBD1. V was clipped by 3 bases and J by 2 bases; unmatched bases: 7. Germline V lookup: CDR1 ENHRY, CDR2 SYGVKD. This CDR3 is 16 amino acids long. DNA for the CDR3: TGTGCCATCAGTGATCCCACAGGGGTTGCTGGAAACACCATATATTTT. It is translated as CAISDPTGVAGNTIYF.